Included here is one T cell receptor (beta chain) sequence, with context. This CDR3 spans 13 amino acids. Trimming removed 2 bases at V and 6 bases at J, with 10 bases between. Germline CDR1 reads SGHTA; CDR2 reads FQGNSA. The data originate from a study of shared clonotypes between healthy human individuals. Here immunoSEQ multiplex PCR was the method, and the copy in TCRdb shows in-frame clones only, minus some. The sample carries 450,000 to 550,000 clones, 79% recorded once. The sample taken for sequencing was PBMCs. The chain combines TRBV7-2 with TRBJ1-1; possible D gene TRBD1, 5 bases. This sequence originates from a woman in her 40s in good health. Some clones in this sample may be carry-over from other donors' samples. The CDR3 spells CASSLRMGAEAFF. CDR3 sequence (DNA): TGTGCCAGCAGCTTAAGAATGGGGGCTGAAGCTTTCTTT. Full variable domain (remainder filled in from reference TRBV7-2 and TRBJ1-1): GAGVSQSPSNKVTEKGKDVELRCDPISGHTALYWYRQSLGQGLEFLIYFQGNSAPDKSGLPSDRFSAERTGGSVSTLTIQRTQQEDSAVYLCASSLRMGAEAFFGQGTRLTVV.